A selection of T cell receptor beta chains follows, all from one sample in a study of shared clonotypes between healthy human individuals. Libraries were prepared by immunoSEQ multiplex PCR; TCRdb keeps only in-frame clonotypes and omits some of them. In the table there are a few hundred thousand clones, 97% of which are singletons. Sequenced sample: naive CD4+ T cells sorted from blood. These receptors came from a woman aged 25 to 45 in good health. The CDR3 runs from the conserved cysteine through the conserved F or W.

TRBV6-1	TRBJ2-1	CATSGGDRYNEQFF
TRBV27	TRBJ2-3	CASSPTEGRDTQYF
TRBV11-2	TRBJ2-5	CASSLGGLAGGPGETQYF
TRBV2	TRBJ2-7	CASRPTSGDYEQYF
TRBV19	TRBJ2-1	CASSPADRAGRNEQFF
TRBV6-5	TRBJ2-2	CASSYTNSGELFF
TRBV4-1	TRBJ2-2	CASSQVGSGNTGELFF
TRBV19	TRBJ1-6	CASSDPVGDGSPLHF
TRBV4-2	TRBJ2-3	CASSQWGFAGGPGDTQYF
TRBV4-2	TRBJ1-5	CASSYRLQPQHF
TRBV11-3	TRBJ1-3	CASSPGAPAGNTIYF
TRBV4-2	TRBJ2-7	CASSHVSGSTPYEQYF
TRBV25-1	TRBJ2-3	CASSDLQGRTDTQYF
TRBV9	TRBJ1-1	CASSVSGTLTRAFF
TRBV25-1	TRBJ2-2	CASSDYGQSVANTGELFF
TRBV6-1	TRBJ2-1	CASSPLVGGEQFF
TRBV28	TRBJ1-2	CASSSGVYGYTF
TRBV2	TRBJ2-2	CASSTSGRAGGELFF
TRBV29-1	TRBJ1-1	CSVDRGMNTEAFF
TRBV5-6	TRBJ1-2	CASSLAYAVGYTF
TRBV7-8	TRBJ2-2	CASSLREAGNTGELFF
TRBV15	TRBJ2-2	CATSRGGSPTGELFF
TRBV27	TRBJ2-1	CASSLQRASSYNEQFF
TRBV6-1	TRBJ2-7	CASSEERGTGRPYEQYF
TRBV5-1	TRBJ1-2	CASSFLSGTDGYTF
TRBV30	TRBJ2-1	CAWGPSALWAGGNHEQFF
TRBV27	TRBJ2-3	CASSHREGPSDTQYF
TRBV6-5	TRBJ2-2	CASSYSLQGAAGELFF
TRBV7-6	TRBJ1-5	CASSLAPGRYSNQPQHF
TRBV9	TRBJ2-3	CASSVDSGRAVEQYF
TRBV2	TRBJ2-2	CASSEKGQINTGELFF
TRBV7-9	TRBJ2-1	CASSLGGGANNEQFF
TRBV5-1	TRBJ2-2	CASSFRDTGELFF
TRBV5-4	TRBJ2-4	CASSLRGTGLNIQYF
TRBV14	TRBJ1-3	CASSQEYSGNTIYF
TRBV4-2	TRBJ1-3	CASSQDGTGPYSGNTIYF
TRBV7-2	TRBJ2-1	CASSSPPLGNEQFF
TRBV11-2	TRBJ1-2	CASSFARGTDYGYTF
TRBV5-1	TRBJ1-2	CASSLSQGYYGYTF
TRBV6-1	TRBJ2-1	CASSDFYYGTRGNEQFF
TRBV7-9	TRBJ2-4	CASSLASLRQYF
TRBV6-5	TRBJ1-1	CASSYAMNTEAFF
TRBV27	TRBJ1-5	CASSHQGKGRNQPQHF
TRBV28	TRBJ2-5	CASIGRDGAETQYF
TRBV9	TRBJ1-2	CASSDARMGGYVGYTF
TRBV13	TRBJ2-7	CASSLRQGYLHEQYF
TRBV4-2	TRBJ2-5	CASSPVLAGGSREETQYF
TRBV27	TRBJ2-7	CASRPGTGYEQYF
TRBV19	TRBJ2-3	CASVQRGNTDTQYF